This entry features one T cell receptor (beta chain) sequence. Its target is unknown. The data are from a study of Graves' ophthalmopathy and Graves' hyperthyroidism. For the study at large: Investigators collected peripheral blood at initial diagnosis, before any treatment was given.

CDR3 regions of TCR beta were amplified from RNA transcripts. HTBI primers primed a first-round RT-PCR, and a second-round multiplex PCR followed. TCRdb recomputed calls from the multiplex PCR reads with MiXCR, one row per CDR3 protein. The repertoire holds about 170,000 distinct CDR3 sequences, 30% to 45% seen once, with roughly 5.2% in the top ten. General study points: With over 85% sensitivity and approximately 80% specificity, a 13-signature model separated ophthalmopathy from stable hyperthyroidism.

This CDR3 is 14 amino acids long. V lost 2 bases, J lost 0 bases, and 9 bases lay in between. The germline V gene encodes CDR1 SGHRS and CDR2 YFSETQ. This TCR was sampled from a woman in her thirties or forties with Graves' ophthalmopathy. The chain couples TRBV5-1 to TRBJ2-7; D gene uncertain. The sequencing input was peripheral blood. The CDR3 region is CASSFVTSSYEQYF. The DNA of the CDR3 is TGCGCCAGCAGCTTCGTAACAAGCTCCTACGAGCAGTACTTC.